A selection of T cell receptor beta chains follows, all from one sample in a study of cytomegalovirus exposure and HLA in healthy donors. Measured with immunoSEQ multiplex PCR; TCRdb has only the in-frame clones, and not every one. The table records 100,000 to 120,000 clones, roughly 86% of them present only once. Sequenced sample: PBMCs. The receptor set was obtained from a man aged 35 to 55 in good health and CMV-seronegative. Each CDR3 is given with its conserved first and last residue. D genes are given only for firm matches. Clone size is shown for a subset of rows, as once, few, many or a class of expanded clone.

j_gene	abundance	v_gene	d_gene	CDR3aa	CDR3nt
TRBJ2-3	-	TRBV4-3	TRBD2	CASSQVGSGGADTQYF	TGCGCCAGCAGCCAAGTTGGTAGCGGGGGGGCAGATACGCAGTATTTT
TRBJ1-2	-	TRBV5-1	TRBD1	CASSIDRAGYTF	TGCGCCAGCAGCATAGACAGGGCTGGCTACACCTTC
TRBJ1-6	-	TRBV6-5	-	CASSPTPAGWSPLHF	TGTGCCAGCAGCCCTACCCCCGCGGGTTGGTCACCCCTCCACTTT
TRBJ2-3	-	TRBV2	TRBD2	CASSWGGTSSSTDTQYF	TGTGCCAGCAGTTGGGGGGGGACGTCCTCTAGCACAGATACGCAGTATTTT
TRBJ2-7	-	TRBV5-1	TRBD2	CASSPGLAGAYEQYF	TGCGCCAGCAGCCCGGGACTAGCGGGGGCCTACGAGCAGTACTTC
TRBJ1-3	-	TRBV2	-	CASSPGSGNTIYF	TGTGCCAGCAGCCCAGGTTCTGGAAACACCATATATTTT
TRBJ2-5	few	TRBV5-6	TRBD2	CASSLAGRAETQYF	TGTGCCAGCAGCTTGGCGGGGAGGGCGGAGACCCAGTACTTC
TRBJ1-1	-	TRBV5-4	-	CASSPGLRNTEAFF	TGTGCCAGCAGCCCCGGTTTACGGAACACTGAAGCTTTCTTT
TRBJ1-6	-	TRBV7-2	TRBD1	CASSFGQGGSPLHF	TGTGCCAGCAGCTTTGGACAGGGGGGTTCACCCCTCCACTTT
TRBJ2-3	-	TRBV18	TRBD1	CASSDRQGRTDTQYF	TGTGCCAGCTCGGATAGACAGGGGCGCACAGATACGCAGTATTTT
TRBJ1-2	-	TRBV6-1	TRBD1	CASSEWRQGNGYTF	TGTGCCAGCAGTGAATGGCGACAGGGGAATGGCTACACCTTC
TRBJ2-7	-	TRBV28	TRBD2	CASSLKGLAGSSYEQYF	TGTGCCAGCAGTTTAAAGGGACTAGCGGGGAGCTCCTACGAGCAGTACTTC
TRBJ1-1	few	TRBV13	-	CASSLVKARVAEAFF	TGTGCCAGCAGCTTAGTCAAGGCCCGGGTGGCTGAAGCTTTCTTT
TRBJ1-4	-	TRBV5-4	TRBD1	CASSNARDSGEKLFF	TGTGCCAGCAGCAACGCGCGGGACAGTGGTGAAAAACTGTTTTTT
TRBJ1-4	-	TRBV4-1	-	CASSQVQANEKLFF	TGCGCCAGCAGCCAAGTACAGGCTAATGAAAAACTGTTTTTT
TRBJ1-1	-	TRBV5-1	-	CASSLEPVAMNTEAFF	TGCGCCAGCAGCTTGGAACCGGTAGCCATGAACACTGAAGCTTTCTTT
TRBJ2-1	-	TRBV5-1	TRBD1	CASSLAGTGGNEQFF	TGCGCCAGCAGCTTGGCCGGGACAGGGGGGAATGAGCAGTTCTTC
TRBJ1-3	once	TRBV19	-	CASSRVGGFAGNTIYF	TGTGCCAGTAGTCGGGTAGGGGGTTTCGCTGGAAACACCATATATTTT
TRBJ2-3	-	TRBV5-1	TRBD1	CASSSWTGGAVDTQYF	TGCGCCAGCAGCTCATGGACAGGGGGCGCCGTAGATACGCAGTATTTT
TRBJ2-7	-	TRBV6-1	-	CASNDQAYEQYF	TGTGCCAGCAACGACCAGGCCTACGAGCAGTACTTC
TRBJ2-7	-	TRBV19	-	CASSNPGGRPYEQYF	TGTGCCAGTAGTAACCCAGGAGGCAGACCCTACGAGCAGTACTTC
TRBJ2-7	-	TRBV7-9	-	CASSLTDRSSYEQYF	TGTGCCAGCAGCTTAACAGACAGGAGCTCCTACGAGCAGTACTTC
TRBJ2-3	few	TRBV5-1	-	CASSGGSTDTQYF	TGCGCCAGCAGCGGGGGGAGCACAGATACGCAGTATTTT
TRBJ2-2	once	TRBV18	TRBD1	CASSPYGTGNTGELFF	TGTGCCAGCTCACCATACGGGACAGGAAACACCGGGGAGCTGTTTTTT
TRBJ2-1	-	TRBV6-5	-	CASSIQGTGGDEQFF	TGTGCCAGCAGTATTCAGGGGACGGGAGGCGATGAGCAGTTCTTC
TRBJ1-1	-	TRBV7-9	-	CASSLTLNTEAFF	TGTGCCAGCAGCCTTACATTGAACACTGAAGCTTTCTTT
TRBJ1-1	few	TRBV30	TRBD1	CAWLKGGQFGTEAFF	TGTGCCTGGTTGAAAGGGGGACAGTTTGGAACTGAAGCTTTCTTT
TRBJ1-2	-	TRBV29-1	TRBD1	CSVGQGQTRYGYTF	TGCAGCGTTGGACAGGGCCAAACCCGCTATGGCTACACCTTC
TRBJ1-5	-	TRBV5-1	-	CASSRDSNQPQHF	TGCGCCAGCAGTCGGGATAGCAATCAGCCCCAGCATTTT
TRBJ1-1	-	TRBV14	-	CASSPSSEVLNTEAFF	TGTGCCAGCAGCCCTAGTAGCGAAGTATTGAACACTGAAGCTTTCTTT
TRBJ2-7	-	TRBV6-5	-	CASSYGGFRYF	TGTGCCAGCAGTTACGGAGGGTTTAGGTACTTC
TRBJ1-2	-	TRBV20-1	-	CSARGYIGYTF	TGCAGTGCTAGGGGCTATATTGGCTACACCTTC
TRBJ2-1	-	TRBV7-3	-	CASSSSGNEQFF	TGTGCCAGCAGCTCCTCAGGGAATGAGCAGTTCTTC